This is a list of T cell receptor beta chains from one sample in a study of CD8+CD57+ T cells in acquired aplastic anemia. TCRdb reprocessed the reads with MiXCR, giving one entry per CDR3 protein. In the table there are 40,000 to 50,000 distinct CDR3 sequences, 55% to 75% of which are singletons. The sample comprised sorted CD4+, CD8+, or CD8+CD57+ T cells (not recorded which) from PBMCs. Source of these receptors: a human donor in good health, serving as a control. The CDR3 runs from the conserved cysteine through the conserved F or W. D genes are given only for firm matches. Clone size is given for some rows only: seen once, a few or many times, or a class if the clone is expanded.

j_call v_call d_call clone_size cdr3_nt cdr3_aa
TRBJ2-3 TRBV4-2 . . TGTGCCAGCAGCGCCTCGGGGACATCCACAGATACGCAGTATTTT CASSASGTSTDTQYF
TRBJ2-5 TRBV19 . many TGTGCCAGTAGTATCGACGGGGGCGCATTACTTGTCCAAGAGACCCAGTACTTC CASSIDGGALLVQETQYF
TRBJ2-7 TRBV9 TRBD1 . TGCGCCAGCAGCCAAGCCGTGGCCGGGACAGGGGGCAGTGAGCAGTACTTC CASSQAVAGTGGSEQYF
TRBJ1-6 TRBV10-3 TRBD1 once TGTGCCATCAGGAAGGGACAGGGAAACGGCGTGCCCCTCCACTTT CAIRKGQGNGVPLHF
TRBJ1-6 TRBV9 . few TGTGCCAGCAGCGTAGGGCAGACCTATTCACCCCTCCACTTT CASSVGQTYSPLHF
TRBJ2-7 TRBV11-3 . . TGTGCCAGCAGCTCCCGGGCCAACTACGGGCAGTACTTC CASSSRANYGQYF
TRBJ1-2 TRBV19 . . TGTGCCAGTAGTATGGAAGCCTATGGCTACACCTTC CASSMEAYGYTF
TRBJ1-6 TRBV5-1 TRBD1 . TGCGCCAGCAGCTTGCAACAGGGGAATTCACCCCTCCACTTT CASSLQQGNSPLHF
TRBJ1-2 TRBV10-3 TRBD1 . TGTGCCACCACCTCGGACAGGGACTATGGCTACACCTTC CATTSDRDYGYTF
TRBJ2-7 TRBV7-8 TRBD1 . TGTGCCAGCAGCTATGGACAGGGTGAGGGGAAGTACTTC CASSYGQGEGKYF
TRBJ2-7 TRBV24-1 TRBD1 . TGTGCCACCAGTGCAGGACAGGGCCATACCTACGAGCAGTACTTC CATSAGQGHTYEQYF
TRBJ2-3 TRBV20-1 . . TGCAGTATCAGGGCAGCAGATACGCAGTATTTT CSIRAADTQYF
TRBJ1-1 TRBV24-1 . once TGTGCCACCAGTGCCGCAGGGGAACCTAGTGAAGCTTTCTTT CATSAAGEPSEAFF
TRBJ2-7 TRBV7-9 TRBD2 . TGTGCCAGCAGCTCCCCGGGACTAGCGGTCTACGAGCAGTACTTC CASSSPGLAVYEQYF
TRBJ1-3 TRBV2 . . TGTGCCAGCAGTGTAGCGGGGTCGGGAAACACCATATATTTT CASSVAGSGNTIYF
TRBJ2-3 TRBV7-9 TRBD2 . TGTGCCAGCAGTGAGCGGGGCAGCACAGATACGCAGTATTTT CASSERGSTDTQYF
TRBJ2-3 TRBV10-3 TRBD2 . TGTGCCATCAGTGGTAGCGGGGGTCCTAGCACAGATACGCAGTATTTT CAISGSGGPSTDTQYF
TRBJ1-3 TRBV9 . . TGTGCCAGCGGGATTGGAAACACCATATATTTT CASGIGNTIYF
TRBJ1-6 TRBV12-3/TRBV12-4 . . TGTGCCAGCAGTCCACAGGGCGGGGATTCACCCCTCCACTTT CASSPQGGDSPLHF
TRBJ1-2 TRBV25-1 TRBD1 . TGTGCCAGCAGTGAAACAGGGGTTATGAGCTACACCTTC CASSETGVMSYTF
TRBJ2-2 TRBV5-1 . . TGCGCCAGCAGCTTGTCGGCGGGGTACACCGGGGAGCTGTTTTTT CASSLSAGYTGELFF
TRBJ2-5 TRBV7-3 TRBD1 . TGTGCCAGCAGCCGTGGAGCAGGGGGTCAAGAGACCCAGTACTTC CASSRGAGGQETQYF
TRBJ1-1 TRBV20-1 . many TGCAGTGCTAGTTGGCATTTGAACACTGAAGCTTTCTTT CSASWHLNTEAFF
TRBJ1-1 TRBV10-3 TRBD1 few TGTGCCATCAGTGAACAGGGGACAAACACTGAAGCTTTCTTT CAISEQGTNTEAFF
TRBJ1-5 TRBV10-3 . . TGTGCCATCAGTGGAACAGGTTATAGCAATCAGCCCCAGCATTTT CAISGTGYSNQPQHF
TRBJ1-1 TRBV7-3 TRBD1 . TGTGCCAGCAGCCAAGGACAGGGCACTGAAGCTTTCTTT CASSQGQGTEAFF
TRBJ2-7 TRBV2 . few TGTGCCAGCAGTCAGGAGGCCGTTACCTACGAGCAGTACTTC CASSQEAVTYEQYF
TRBJ2-5 TRBV2 TRBD2 . TGTGCCAGCATGTGGAGCGGGAGTGAGACCCAGTACTTC CASMWSGSETQYF
TRBJ1-1 TRBV29-1 . . TGCAGCGCCAGCCCCGGACAGAACACTGAAGCTTTCTTT CSASPGQNTEAFF
TRBJ2-5 TRBV5-4 . . TGTGCCAGCAGCCCCCCGGCGGGTCGGAAGACCCAGTACTTC CASSPPAGRKTQYF
TRBJ1-6 TRBV19 . . TGTGCCAGTAGTATGGACAGTCCGGGCTCCTATAATTCACCCCTCCACTTT CASSMDSPGSYNSPLHF
TRBJ1-1 TRBV10-3 . . TGTGCCATCGGAACCAGGGAAACTGAAGCTTTCTTT CAIGTRETEAFF
TRBJ1-5 TRBV10-1 . . TGCGCCAGCAGTGAGGGGAGTCAGCCCCAGCATTTT CASSEGSQPQHF
TRBJ1-3 TRBV10-3 . . TGTGCCGGTGCCCGGGGCCCTTCTGGAAACACCATATATTTT CAGARGPSGNTIYF
TRBJ2-5 TRBV24-1 TRBD1 few TGTGCCACCAGTTATGGGGACAGGGTTAAAGAGACCCAGTACTTC CATSYGDRVKETQYF